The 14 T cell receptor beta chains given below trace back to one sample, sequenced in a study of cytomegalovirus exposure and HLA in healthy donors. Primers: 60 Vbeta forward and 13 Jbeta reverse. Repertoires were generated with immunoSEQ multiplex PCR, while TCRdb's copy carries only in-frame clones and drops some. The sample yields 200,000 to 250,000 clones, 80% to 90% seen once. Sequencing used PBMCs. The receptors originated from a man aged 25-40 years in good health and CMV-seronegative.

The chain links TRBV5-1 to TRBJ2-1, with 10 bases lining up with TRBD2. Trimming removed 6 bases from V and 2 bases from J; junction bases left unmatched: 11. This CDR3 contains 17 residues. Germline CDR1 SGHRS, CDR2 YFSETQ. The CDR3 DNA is TGCGCCAGCATGCGTTTACAGCGGGGGGGACCCTACAATGAGCAGTTCTTC. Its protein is CASMRLQRGGPYNEQFF. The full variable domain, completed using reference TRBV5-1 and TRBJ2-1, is KAGVTQTPRYLIKTRGQQVTLSCSPISGHRSVSWYQQTPGQGLQFLFEYFSETQRNKGNFPGRFSGRQFSNSRSEMNVSTLELGDSALYLCASMRLQRGGPYNEQFFGPGTRLTVL.

The DNA for the CDR3 is TGTGCCAGCAGCCTAAACCTAGGGGCGGCGGCGACTAATGAAAAACTGTTTTTT. Translated, it gives CASSLNLGAAATNEKLFF. The gene calls are TRBV5-6 and TRBJ1-4, with D maybe TRBD1 (5 bases). V lost 4 bases, J lost 2 bases, and 21 bases lay in between. Germline lookup yields CDR1 SGHDT and CDR2 YYEEEE. There are 18 residues in the CDR3.

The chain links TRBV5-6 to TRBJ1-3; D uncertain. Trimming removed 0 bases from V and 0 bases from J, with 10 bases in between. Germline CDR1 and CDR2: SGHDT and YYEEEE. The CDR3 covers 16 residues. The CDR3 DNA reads TGTGCCAGCAGCTTGGACCGGGGTTCCTCTGGAAACACCATATATTTT. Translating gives CASSLDRGSSGNTIYF.

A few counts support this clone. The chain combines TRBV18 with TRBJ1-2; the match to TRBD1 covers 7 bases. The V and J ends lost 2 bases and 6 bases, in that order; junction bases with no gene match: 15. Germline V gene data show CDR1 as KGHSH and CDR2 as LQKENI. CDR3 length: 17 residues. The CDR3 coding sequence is TGTGCCAGCTCACCATCGGGCTCCCGACAGGGTACCGATGGCTACACCTTC. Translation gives CASSPSGSRQGTDGYTF. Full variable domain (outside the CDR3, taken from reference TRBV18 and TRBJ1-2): NAGVMQNPRHLVRRRGQEARLRCSPMKGHSHVYWYRQLPEEGLKFMVYLQKENIIDESGMPKERFSAEFPKEGPSILRIQQVVRGDSAAYFCASSPSGSRQGTDGYTFGSGTRLTVV.

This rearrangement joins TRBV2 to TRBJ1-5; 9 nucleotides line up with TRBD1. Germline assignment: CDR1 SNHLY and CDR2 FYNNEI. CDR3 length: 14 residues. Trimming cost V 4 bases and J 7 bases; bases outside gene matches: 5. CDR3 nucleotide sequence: TGTGCCAGCAGTGGAACAGGGGGCGAACAGCCCCAGCATTTT. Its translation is CASSGTGGEQPQHF.

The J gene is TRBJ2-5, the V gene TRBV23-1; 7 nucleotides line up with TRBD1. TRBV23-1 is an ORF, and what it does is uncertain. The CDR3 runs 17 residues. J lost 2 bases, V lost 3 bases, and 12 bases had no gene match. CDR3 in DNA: TGCGCCAGCAGTCATTCCGACCCACAGGGGAGACAAGAGACCCAGTACTTC. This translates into CASSHSDPQGRQETQYF.

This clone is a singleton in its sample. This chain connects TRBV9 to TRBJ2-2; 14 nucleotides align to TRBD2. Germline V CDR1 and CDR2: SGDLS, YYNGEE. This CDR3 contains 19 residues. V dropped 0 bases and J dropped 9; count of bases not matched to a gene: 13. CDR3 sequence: CASSVAGLAGGRERRELFF. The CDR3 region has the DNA TGTGCCAGCAGCGTAGCTGGACTAGCGGGGGGCCGGGAGAGACGGGAGCTGTTTTTT.

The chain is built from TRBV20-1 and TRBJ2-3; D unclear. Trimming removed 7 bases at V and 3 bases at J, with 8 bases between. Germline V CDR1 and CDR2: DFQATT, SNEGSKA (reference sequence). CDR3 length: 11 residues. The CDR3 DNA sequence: TGCAGTGTAGCAAGTACAGATACGCAGTATTTT. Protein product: CSVASTDTQYF.

DNA for the CDR3: TGTGCCAGCAGTTTAGTCCCCACGGGACCCCTCCACTTT. This codes for CASSLVPTGPLHF. This chain joins TRBV28 and TRBJ1-6; the D is unclear. The CDR3 runs to 13 residues. V shed 2 bases and J shed 12 bases, with 11 bases lying between them. Germline V gene sequence: CDR1 MDHEN, CDR2 SYDVKM.

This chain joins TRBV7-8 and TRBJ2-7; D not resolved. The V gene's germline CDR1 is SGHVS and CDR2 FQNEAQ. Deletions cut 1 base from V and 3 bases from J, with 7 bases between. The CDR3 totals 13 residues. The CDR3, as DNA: TGTGCCAGCAGCTTAGGGCAGATCTACGAGCAGTACTTC. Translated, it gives CASSLGQIYEQYF.

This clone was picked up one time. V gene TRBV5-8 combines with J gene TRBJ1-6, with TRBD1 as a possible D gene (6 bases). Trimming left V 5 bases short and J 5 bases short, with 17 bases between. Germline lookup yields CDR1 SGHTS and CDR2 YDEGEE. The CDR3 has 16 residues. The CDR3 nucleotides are TGTGCCAGCAGGAGACAACGGACAGACAATAATTCACCCCTCCACTTT. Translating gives CASRRQRTDNNSPLHF.

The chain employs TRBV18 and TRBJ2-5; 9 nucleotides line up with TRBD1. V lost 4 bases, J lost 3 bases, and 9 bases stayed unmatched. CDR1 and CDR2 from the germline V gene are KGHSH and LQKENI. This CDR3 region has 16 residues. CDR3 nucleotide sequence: TGTGCCAGCTCACAACCCGGGACAGGGCCCGAAGAGACCCAGTACTTC. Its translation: CASSQPGTGPEETQYF. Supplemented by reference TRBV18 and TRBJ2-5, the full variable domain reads NAGVMQNPRHLVRRRGQEARLRCSPMKGHSHVYWYRQLPEEGLKFMVYLQKENIIDESGMPKERFSAEFPKEGPSILRIQQVVRGDSAAYFCASSQPGTGPEETQYFGPGTRLLVL.

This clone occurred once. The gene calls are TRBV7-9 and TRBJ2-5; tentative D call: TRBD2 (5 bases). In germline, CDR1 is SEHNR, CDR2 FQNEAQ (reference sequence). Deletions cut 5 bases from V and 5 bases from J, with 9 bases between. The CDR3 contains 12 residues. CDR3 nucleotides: TGTGCCAGCAGCCCCCGCGGGGAGACCCAGTACTTC. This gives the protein CASSPRGETQYF.

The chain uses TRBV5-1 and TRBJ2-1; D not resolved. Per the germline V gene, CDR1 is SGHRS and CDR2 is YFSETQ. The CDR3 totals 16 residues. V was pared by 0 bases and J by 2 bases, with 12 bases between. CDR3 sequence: CASSLAALEAYNEQFF. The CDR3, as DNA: TGCGCCAGCAGCTTGGCCGCGCTTGAAGCCTACAATGAGCAGTTCTTC.